A selection of T cell receptor beta chains follows, all from one sample in a study of blood T cell repertoires in COVID-19. Clones were read by immunoSEQ multiplex PCR, and TCRdb kept only the in-frame ones, dropping some. The data show some 76,000 clones, more than 75% seen once. The sample taken for sequencing was peripheral blood. The receptor set was obtained from a human donor in a cohort sampled during active COVID-19. Each CDR3 is given with its conserved first and last residue. A D gene is named only where the DNA matches it firmly. Rows give clone size only sometimes, using once, few, many, or a class for an expanded clone.

>TRBJ2-1|once|-|TRBV4-3
TGCGCCAGCAGCCAAGAAATAGAAGCAATCTCCCGGTTCTTC
CASSQEIEAISRFF
>TRBJ1-6|-|TRBD1|TRBV7-8
TGTGCCAGCAGCCCTCAGGGGGCGCTTAATTCACCCCTCCACTTT
CASSPQGALNSPLHF
>TRBJ1-2|-|TRBD1|TRBV3-1/TRBV3-2
TGTGCCAGCAGCCAAGATAGGACAGGGTGCGGCTATGGCTACACCTTC
CASSQDRTGCGYGYTF
>TRBJ2-3|-|TRBD2|TRBV5-6
TGTGCCAGCAGCTTGATAACTAGCGGGGGCCCCAGCACAGATACGCAGTATTTT
CASSLITSGGPSTDTQYF
>TRBJ2-5|-|TRBD2|TRBV7-2
TGTGCCAGCAGCTTAGCGTTGCTAGCGGCGGACTTC
CASSLALLAADF
>TRBJ2-3|once|-|TRBV19
TGTGCCAGTAGTATTGCTCTAGCTGCTAGCACAGATACGCAGTATTTT
CASSIALAASTDTQYF
>TRBJ1-5|-|TRBD1|TRBV5-5
TGTGCCAGCAGCTTGGGAGTCGACAGGGGTGTGCATCAGCCCCAGCATTTT
CASSLGVDRGVHQPQHF
>TRBJ1-2|-|TRBD1|TRBV2
TGTGCCAGCAGTGAAGAGGGGGCGGACTATGGCTACACCTTC
CASSEEGADYGYTF
>TRBJ1-6|-|-|TRBV3-1/TRBV3-2
TGTGCCAGCAGTGGGACATCCGTCTTAAGTTCACCCCTCCACTTT
CASSGTSVLSSPLHF
>TRBJ2-7|-|TRBD1|TRBV19
TGTGCCAGTAGTAGCCTACAGGGGTTCTACGAGCAGTACTTC
CASSSLQGFYEQYF
>TRBJ2-5|-|-|TRBV27
TGTGCCAGCAGTACGACAGGTTTCCAAGAGACCCAGTACTTC
CASSTTGFQETQYF
>TRBJ2-1|-|-|TRBV7-6
TGTGCCAGCAGCTTAGCCCCCCCAGGGGTTCCCCACAATGAGCAGTTCTTC
CASSLAPPGVPHNEQFF